One and the same sample provided the 29 T cell receptor beta chains below, sequenced in a study of T cells in Graves' hyperthyroidism and ophthalmopathy (dated by TCRdb to about 2019). Receptors were amplified or captured by multiplex PCR. TCRdb lists the instrument as Illumina HiSeq 2000. The TCR beta CDR3 regions were amplified from the RNA transcripts. For the first round of RT-PCR on the TCR CDR3, the HTBI primer set was used together with the Qiagen OneStep RT-PCR kit. In TCRdb, the public reads were trimmed at Q25 with fastp and aligned with MiXCR, with productive beta chains retained. Entries that share a CDR3 protein sequence are merged under the most common genes and DNA. This sample holds some 490,000 distinct CDR3 sequences; about 16% were observed only once. About 29% of the sample comes from the top ten. The specimen sequenced was blood. Receptors were obtained from a woman aged 25 to 45 with Graves' ophthalmopathy.

This chain joins TRBV29-1 and TRBJ1-4; D call uncertain. Between the trimmed V and J ends, which lost 7 bases and 8 bases, there was a span of 14 bases. Germline V CDR1 and CDR2: SQVTM, ANQGSEA. The CDR3 length is 12 residues. The chain's CDR3 is CSAIRGEEKLFF. DNA of the CDR3: TGCAGCGCCATAAGAGGAGAGGAAAAACTGTTTTTT. Based on the CDR3 plus reference TRBV29-1 and TRBJ1-4, the full variable domain is SAVISQKPSRDICQRGTSLTIQCQVDSQVTMMFWYRQQPGQSLTLIATANQGSEATYESGFVIDKFPISRPNLTFSTLTVSNMSPEDSSIYLCSAIRGEEKLFFGSGTQLSVL.

Many counts were recorded for this clonotype. J is TRBJ2-7 and V is TRBV4-2; 7 bases are a match to TRBD2. CDR3 length equals 15 residues. Germline CDR1 is LGHNA and CDR2 is YNFKEQ. V trimming: 1 base; J trimming: 6 bases; junction bases outside the gene matches: 9. CDR3 DNA: TGTGCCAGCAGCCAAGGACCCGGGACTATGAGCGAGCAGTACTTC. It specifies CASSQGPGTMSEQYF.

This clonotype occurred many times. This chain uses TRBV9 with TRBJ1-1; D remains ambiguous. Germline CDR1 SGDLS, CDR2 YYNGEE. The CDR3 consists of 14 residues. Trimming stripped 4 bases from V and 2 bases from J, with 12 bases between. The CDR3 loop is CASSRLDANTEAFF. In DNA form, the CDR3 reads TGTGCCAGCAGCCGTCTGGATGCAAACACTGAAGCTTTCTTT.

The V call is TRBV11-3, the J call TRBJ1-1, with D possibly TRBD1 on 5 matching bases. CDR1 and CDR2 from the germline V gene are SGHNT and YENEEA. Trimming removed 5 bases from V and 1 base from J, with 14 bases in between. CDR3 length equals 15 residues. The CDR3: CASSPGGAGNTEAFF. CDR3 nucleotide sequence: TGTGCCAGCAGCCCAGGCGGGGCCGGGAACACTGAAGCTTTCTTT. Supplemented by reference TRBV11-3 and TRBJ1-1, the full variable domain reads EAGVVQSPRYKIIEKKQPVAFWCNPISGHNTLYWYLQNLGQGPELLIRYENEEAVDDSQLPKDRFSAERLKGVDSTLKIQPAELGDSAVYLCASSPGGAGNTEAFFGQGTRLTVV.

The V and J genes are TRBV7-2 and TRBJ2-7, with 12 bases lining up with TRBD2. The CDR3 runs to 19 residues. The germline V gene has CDR1 SGHTA and CDR2 FQGNSA. V gave up 5 bases and J gave up 1 base; unmatched junction bases: 15. CDR3 bases: TGTGCCAGCAGCAGTCGCGTGGCTAGCGGGAGGGCCAGGTCCTACGAGCAGTACTTC. This sequence encodes CASSSRVASGRARSYEQYF.

This clonotype occurred many times. This chain connects TRBV27 to TRBJ2-7, with 12 nucleotides matching TRBD2. CDR3 length: 17 amino acids. With V trimmed by 7 bases and J by 1 base, 11 bases remained unmatched. Germline V CDR1 and CDR2: MNHEY, SMNVEV (reference sequence). CDR3 nucleotides: TGTGCCAGCACCAAAAAGACCGGGACTAGCGGGTCCTACGAGCAGTACTTC. It specifies CASTKKTGTSGSYEQYF.

The chain couples TRBV14 to TRBJ2-5; the D is unclear. The V end lost 0 bases, the J end lost 3 bases, and 5 bases lay between the germline ends. Per germline, CDR1 SGHDN and CDR2 FVKESK. The CDR3 spans 13 residues. For the CDR3, the DNA is TGTGCCAGCAGCCAAGATAAGGAAGAGACCCAGTACTTC. Protein sequence: CASSQDKEETQYF.

A few counts support this clonotype. The chain links TRBV24-1 to TRBJ2-5; D is undetermined. Trimming took 6 bases from V and 5 from J, leaving 9 bases between them. Germline-derived CDR1 and CDR2 are KGHDR and SFDVKD. The CDR3 is 12 amino acids. The CDR3 loop reads CATSRSGETQYF. CDR3 nucleotide sequence: TGTGCCACCAGTCGGTCTGGGGAGACCCAGTACTTC.

This clonotype was counted a few times. This chain joins TRBV9 and TRBJ2-7, with TRBD2 matching over 7 bases. V lost 3 bases, J lost 3 bases, and 9 bases stayed unmatched. Germline CDR1 reads SGDLS; CDR2 reads YYNGEE. The CDR3 is 15 amino acids. As DNA, the CDR3 is TGTGCCAGCAGCGAGGCCCCGGCGGGAGTCTACGAGCAGTACTTC. This gives the protein CASSEAPAGVYEQYF.

With regard to this clonotype: A much bigger clone sits one base away, suggesting this may be a read error. The V and J genes are TRBV20-1 and TRBJ2-7, with D perhaps TRBD2 (5 bases). This CDR3 is built from 16 residues. Trimming took 0 bases from V and 0 from J, leaving 15 bases between them. Germline CDR1 reads DFQATT; CDR2 reads SNEGSKA (reference sequence). This CDR3 reads CSARDRGRTHSYEQYF. The CDR3 nucleotides are TGCAGTGCTAGAGATCGCGGGCGGACCCACTCCTACGAGCAGTACTTC.

The V gene is TRBV7-2, the J gene TRBJ2-7, with TRBD2 identical over 7 bases. J gave up 6 bases and V 1 base, and 9 bases lay outside the gene matches. Germline V lookup: CDR1 SGHTA, CDR2 FQGNSA. The CDR3 runs to 15 residues. The CDR3, as DNA: TGTGCCAGCAGCTTAGGACTAGCTGTGTTAGGCGAGCAGTACTTC. It specifies CASSLGLAVLGEQYF.

The rearrangement uses TRBV5-1 and TRBJ2-7, with D possibly being TRBD2 (6 bases). The CDR3 totals 14 residues. Trimming shortened V by 4 bases and J by 2 bases, and 13 bases separated the two germline ends. From germline, CDR1 is SGHRS and CDR2 YFSETQ. This chain's CDR3 is CASSPAGLTYEQYF. The CDR3 DNA is TGCGCCAGCAGCCCCGCGGGACTGACCTACGAGCAGTACTTC. Together with reference TRBV5-1 and TRBJ2-7, the CDR3 gives the full variable domain: KAGVTQTPRYLIKTRGQQVTLSCSPISGHRSVSWYQQTPGQGLQFLFEYFSETQRNKGNFPGRFSGRQFSNSRSEMNVSTLELGDSALYLCASSPAGLTYEQYFGPGTRLTVT.

The CDR3 loop reads CASSLDGTENNQPQHF. As DNA, the CDR3 is TGTGCCAGCAGCTTAGATGGAACAGAAAACAATCAGCCCCAGCATTTT. This sequence joins TRBV7-2 and TRBJ1-5; D gene uncertain. Germline V gene sequence: CDR1 SGHTA, CDR2 FQGNSA. V dropped 1 base and J dropped 3 bases, with 13 bases sitting between them. This CDR3 is built from 16 residues.

This clonotype appeared a few times. The CDR3 is CASSIPRSLDTEAFF. DNA of the CDR3: TGTGCCAGTAGTATCCCGCGGTCCCTGGACACTGAAGCTTTCTTT. The gene calls are TRBV19 and TRBJ1-1; D gene uncertain. The CDR3 is 15 amino acids. CDR1 and CDR2 from the germline V gene are LNHDA and SQIVND (reference sequence). V lost 3 bases and J lost 3, with 14 bases in between.

This clonotype occurred many times. The rearrangement uses TRBV3-1 and TRBJ1-2, with 7 bases that match TRBD1. The CDR3 spans 16 residues. The ends lost 1 base at V and 4 bases at J; junction bases unmatched: 9. CDR1 is LGHDT and CDR2 is YNNKEL in the germline V gene (reference sequence). The CDR3 sequence: CASSQVMRRGSYGYTF. For the CDR3, the DNA is TGTGCCAGCAGCCAAGTGATGCGCAGGGGGTCCTATGGCTACACCTTC.

This clonotype has just a few counts. The chain employs TRBV5-1 and TRBJ1-2; possibly TRBD1 for D (5 bases). V gave up 4 bases and J gave up 8 bases, with 21 bases separating them. Germline loops: CDR1 SGHRS, CDR2 YFSETQ. The CDR3 length is 15 residues. CDR3 in DNA: TGCGCCAGCAGCCCCCTTGCGGGGGTGGGCGGGGGCTACACCTTC. This codes for CASSPLAGVGGGYTF.

This clonotype was observed at least ten times. The chain links TRBV30 to TRBJ2-5; TRBD1 might be the D (6 bases). CDR1 GTSNPN and CDR2 SVGIG come from the germline V gene (reference sequence). The V end was cut by 8 bases, the J end by 5 bases, with 18 bases between. This CDR3 is 13 amino acids long. As DNA, the CDR3 is TGTGCCGGCCGTGAGGGGGAGTGGGAGACCCAGTACTTC. Translating it yields CAGREGEWETQYF.

The sample holds many counts of this clonotype. The CDR3 region has the DNA TGCGCCAGCAGCTTGTCTAGCGGGAGGTCCTACGAGCAGTACTTC. Translation gives CASSLSSGRSYEQYF. The chain has TRBV5-1 and TRBJ2-7; 11 bases line up with TRBD2. The trim removed 1 base at V and 1 base at J, leaving 1 base unmatched. Germline V gene data show CDR1 as SGHRS and CDR2 as YFSETQ. The CDR3 loop spans 15 amino acids.

This chain links TRBV19 with TRBJ1-1, with 9 positions matching TRBD1. The CDR3 spans 14 residues. The J segment lost 7 bases and the V segment lost 6 bases, leaving 9 bases of the junction unmatched. The V gene's germline CDR1 is LNHDA and CDR2 SQIVND (reference sequence). CDR3 in amino acids: CASRNTGGNGEAFF. The DNA for the CDR3 is TGTGCCAGTAGAAACACAGGGGGCAACGGTGAAGCTTTCTTT.

Concerning this clonotype itself: This clone may be a read error of a much larger clone one base away. The V call is TRBV20-1, the J call TRBJ2-1; D is unclear. This CDR3 has 17 amino acids. CDR1 is DFQATT, CDR2 SNEGSKA, per germline (reference sequence). The V end lost 2 bases, the J end lost 2 bases, and 19 bases lay between the germline ends. The CDR3 DNA is TGCAGTGCTAGACATCACCGGGTTGCGGCCACCTACAATGAGCAGTTCTTC. It translates to CSARHHRVAATYNEQFF.

There are many counts of this clonotype. V gene TRBV20-1 combines with J gene TRBJ2-1, with 11 bases aligning to TRBD2. The CDR3 spans 15 residues. Trimming took 5 bases from V and 6 from J; bases not matched to a gene: 9. The V gene's germline CDR1 is DFQATT and CDR2 SNEGSKA (reference sequence). CDR3: CSALKLAGETNEQFF. In DNA, the CDR3 is TGCAGTGCTTTGAAACTAGCGGGAGAAACCAATGAGCAGTTCTTC.

In this sample, this clonotype turned up many times. This chain uses TRBV9 with TRBJ2-3, with 8 bases matching TRBD2. Per the germline V gene, CDR1 is SGDLS and CDR2 is YYNGEE. The CDR3 runs 18 residues. J was trimmed by 0 bases and V by 3 bases; bases with no gene match: 12. The CDR3 loop reads CASSADPAGVGSTDTQYF. CDR3 nucleotides: TGTGCCAGCAGCGCAGACCCAGCGGGAGTAGGTAGCACAGATACGCAGTATTTT. Full variable domain (missing parts from reference TRBV9 and TRBJ2-3): DSGVTQTPKHLITATGQRVTLRCSPRSGDLSVYWYQQSLDQGLQFLIQYYNGEERAKGNILERFSAQQFPDLHSELNLSSLELGDSALYFCASSADPAGVGSTDTQYFGPGTRLTVL.

This clonotype was picked up a small number of times. The chain is built from TRBV19 and TRBJ1-5; D uncertain. The length of the CDR3 is 12 residues. Between the trimmed V and J ends, which lost 9 bases and 7 bases, there was a span of 13 bases. The germline CDR1 and CDR2 sequences are LNHDA and SQIVND (reference sequence). CDR3 amino acids: CASRDPMQPQHF. The CDR3 DNA sequence: TGTGCCAGCAGAGACCCGATGCAGCCCCAGCATTTT.

This clonotype occurred a few times. The chain is built from TRBV5-1 and TRBJ2-7; 9 nucleotides match TRBD2. The CDR3 totals 16 residues. Germline CDR1 and CDR2: SGHRS and YFSETQ. V shed 3 bases and J 1 base; nucleotides not matched to a gene: 8. CDR3 DNA: TGCGCCAGCAGCTGGGGGAGACTAGCGGAGTCCTACGAGCAGTACTTC. Protein: CASSWGRLAESYEQYF.

Many counts were recorded for this clonotype. J is TRBJ2-2 and V is TRBV24-1; TRBD1 agrees at 7 bases. Trimming removed 7 bases from V and 1 base from J; junction bases left unmatched: 14. The CDR3 covers 18 residues. The germline CDR1 and CDR2 sequences are KGHDR and SFDVKD. CDR3 in amino acids: CATRKDRARSLNTGELFF. DNA for the CDR3: TGTGCCACCAGGAAAGACAGGGCCCGATCCCTGAACACCGGGGAGCTGTTTTTT.

This clonotype was observed at least ten times. The J gene is TRBJ2-7, the V gene TRBV11-2; either TRBD1 or TRBD2 may fit D (5 bases each). The CDR3 totals 15 residues. V lost 1 base and J 3 bases, leaving 13 bases between the germline ends. CDR1 SGHAT and CDR2 FQNNGV come from the germline V gene. Here the CDR3 DNA reads TGTGCCAGCAGCTTAGGACCGGGGCCTAACTACGAGCAGTACTTC. Protein sequence: CASSLGPGPNYEQYF.

This clonotype has at least ten counts. The chain has TRBV28 and TRBJ2-7; no clear D. Germline V lookup: CDR1 MDHEN, CDR2 SYDVKM. This CDR3 has 16 residues. V was shortened by 5 bases and J by 1 base, with 18 bases between the two germline ends. The CDR3 DNA is TGTGCCAGCAGTCGTCTACTGGCAGGCAATTCCTACGAGCAGTACTTC. It codes for CASSRLLAGNSYEQYF.

The table lists this clonotype with many counts. The V call is TRBV12-3 or TRBV12-4, the J call TRBJ2-1; no definite D call. The V gene lost 5 bases and the J gene lost 5 bases, with 7 bases spanning the gap. The CDR3 has 12 residues. The CDR3 coding sequence is TGTGCCAGCAGTCTGTACCACAATGAGCAGTTCTTC. This encodes CASSLYHNEQFF.

This clonotype was counted many times. This chain joins TRBV7-3 and TRBJ2-1; 11 nucleotides align to TRBD2. CDR3 length: 19 amino acids. Trimming removed 5 bases from V and 1 base from J; junction bases left unmatched: 13. The germline V gene has CDR1 SGHTA and CDR2 FQGTGA. CDR3 loop: CASSALAGDPRPSYNEQFF. CDR3 nucleotide sequence: TGTGCCAGCAGCGCACTAGCGGGAGACCCTCGACCGTCCTACAATGAGCAGTTCTTC.